This T cell receptor (beta chain) was retrieved from a study of human T cells and chemical hapten exposure (dated by TCRdb to the early 2020s). Regarding the study in general: For sensitization, 2% DPC in acetone was applied to a 2 cm by 2 cm area of upper inner arm skin. Blood for TCR sequencing was provided by twenty-nine alopecia patients at one to four time points (pre-sensitization, 2, 6 and 24 weeks). Throughout the study period of 20 to 25 weeks, patients also received therapeutic DPC doses to the scalp every week. Blood samples were taken from patients before sensitization (week 0) and at 2, 6 and about 24 weeks after DPC sensitization. The libraries were sequenced as a pool, and the TCR yield per sample differed mostly because of small variations in library volumes within the pool. The mostly female patient cohort included alopecia areata with under or over 50% scalp involvement, alopecia totalis and alopecia universalis. Patch testing was performed on the upper back with Finn chambers containing 0.01% DPC, and the patch tests were scored after 6 days according to International Contact Dermatitis Research Group standards. In alopecia patients, the study followed how the peripheral blood TCR repertoire changed in vivo over primary and secondary sensitization to diphenylcyclopropenone (DPC), a hapten. Findings and caveats that apply to the study as a whole: Because every patient had alopecia, a presumed autoimmune disease, the patients' immune response might differ from that of healthy individuals. Expanded TCRs formed significantly more large CDR3 similarity clusters than pre-sensitization or healthy control sets, consistent with antigen-driven responses. After repeated subsampling, changes were observed in the strength of the expansion versus patch-test correlation and in the threshold at which the correlation became significant. DPC sensitization did not change how many TCRs were above 1 in 1000 frequency, and no evidence was found of alterations in global repertoire structure. Patch test score was positively correlated with the number of PT1 expanded TCRs, with significance at thresholds 8, 16 and 32 but not at 4.

This clonotype was observed a few times. There is no known antigen for this receptor. Base qualities are not provided; no much larger clone lies one nucleotide away. V lost 2 bases and J lost 3 bases; the stretch between them is 8 bases long. The germline V gene sets CDR1 to MNHNS and CDR2 to SASEGT. From the cysteine through the phenylalanine, the CDR3 covers 13 amino acids. The DNA shown is the 39-base CDR3, in frame from base 1. Library prep was done by RACE. The sequencer was a NextSeq 500. Library preparation attached unique molecular identifiers to individual cDNA molecules for quantitative, reproducible TCR counting. Each blood RNA sample was used to sequence both TCR alpha and TCR beta chains. In the authors' own workflow: Samples had a median of roughly 100,000 TCRs, with a range from about 23,224 to 750,000. The Decombinator software suite was used to annotate V, J and CDR3 in the TCR reads. For PS versus PT1 abundance plots, all samples were subsampled to the same number of TCRs (28,000). TCRs were defined as expanded if absent before sensitization and observed at least eight times at the 2-week time point. Using fastp at Q25 and MiXCR, TCRdb reprocessed the public reads and kept productive beta chains. When rows share a CDR3 protein, they turn into one entry using the most common DNA and genes. Here the V and J calls rest on TCRdb's processing, not on the authors' analysis. This sample lists more than 85,000 distinct CDR3 sequences; over 6.5% were detected once. The ten most abundant clones make up 2.5% to 3% of the sample.

The time point label corresponds to: pre-sensitization, week 0. Interpreted using the paper, the treatment or condition label stands for: therapeutic diphenylcyclopropenone sensitization with weekly scalp DPC. Blood at each patch-test visit was drawn before the patch test was applied. Eligible patients were aged 18 to 70, diagnosed with alopecia, deemed suitable for DPC therapy, and excluded if pregnant. Total RNA was isolated from unfractionated whole blood collected in Tempus Blood RNA tubes. Recombination joined TRBV6-1 with TRBJ2-7, with the D gene not clear enough to name. The sequence was obtained from a man aged 35-49 years with alopecia areata. Some clones in this sample may be carry-over from other donors' samples. Sample: whole blood, taken in connection with sensitization to the hapten diphenylcyclopropenone (DPC). The CDR3 amino acid sequence is: CASSERAYYEQYF. In nucleotides, the sequence is TGTGCCAGCAGTGAACGGGCCTACTACGAGCAGTACTTC.